This record looks at one TCR beta chain sequence and its context. This sample is part of a study of blood T cell repertoires in COVID-19. At the level of the study: Material from acute and convalescent COVID-19 was sourced from the United States, Italy and Spain. PBMCs, B-cell-depleted T cells, or T cells were the source of the cDNA or gDNA that made up the material.

V was shortened by 4 bases and J by 2 bases, with 22 bases between the two germline ends. The CDR3 is 17 amino acids. Germline CDR1 reads SGHRS; CDR2 reads YFSETQ. Original processing methods: Counts of nucleated cells, estimated from reference gene primer amplification, were obtained. The assay was immunoSEQ multiplex PCR, and TCRdb's table has in-frame clones only and misses some. The DNA was the basis for D and trimming; V, J and clone size are from that table. This table holds approximately 82,000 clones, around 83% found once. The chain uses TRBV5-1 and TRBJ2-7; tentative D call: TRBD1 (9 bases). Sample: peripheral blood. The sequence was collected from a woman aged 55 to 70 with acute or convalescent COVID-19. The CDR3 loop reads CASSAGGAGQGAYEQYF. The CDR3 region has the DNA TGCGCCAGCAGCGCGGGGGGTGCGGGACAGGGCGCCTACGAGCAGTACTTC.